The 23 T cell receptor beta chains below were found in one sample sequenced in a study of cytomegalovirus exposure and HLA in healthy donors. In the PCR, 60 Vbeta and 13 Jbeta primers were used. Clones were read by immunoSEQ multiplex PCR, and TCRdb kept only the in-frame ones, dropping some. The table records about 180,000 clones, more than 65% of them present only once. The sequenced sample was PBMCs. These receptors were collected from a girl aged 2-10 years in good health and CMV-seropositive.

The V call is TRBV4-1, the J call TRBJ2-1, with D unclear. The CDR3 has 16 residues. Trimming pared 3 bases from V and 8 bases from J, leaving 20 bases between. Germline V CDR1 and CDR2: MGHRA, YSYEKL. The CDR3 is CASSQRHPTTLHEQFF. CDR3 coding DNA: TGCGCCAGCAGCCAGAGGCACCCAACGACGCTCCATGAGCAGTTCTTC.

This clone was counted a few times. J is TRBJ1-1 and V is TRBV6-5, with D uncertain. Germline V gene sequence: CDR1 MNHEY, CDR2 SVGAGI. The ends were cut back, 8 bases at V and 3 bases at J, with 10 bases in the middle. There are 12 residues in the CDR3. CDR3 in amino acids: CASGRVDTEAFF. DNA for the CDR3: TGTGCCAGCGGGAGGGTTGACACTGAAGCTTTCTTT.

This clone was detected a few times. The CDR3 nucleotides are TGTGCTAGTGGTTTGACTCCGGCTTTCTTT. Translating it yields CASGLTPAFF. V usage is TRBV12-5 and J usage is TRBJ1-1; no firm D call. The V end lost 2 bases, the J end lost 11 bases, and 6 bases lay between the germline ends. Germline V gene data show CDR1 as LGHNT and CDR2 as FRNRAP. The CDR3 is 10 amino acids.

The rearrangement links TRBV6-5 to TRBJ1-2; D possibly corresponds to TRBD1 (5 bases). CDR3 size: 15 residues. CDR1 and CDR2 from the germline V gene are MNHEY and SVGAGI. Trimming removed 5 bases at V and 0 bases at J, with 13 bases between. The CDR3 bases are TGTGCCAGCAGTCGGGTGGGGGGTACTAACTATGGCTACACCTTC. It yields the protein CASSRVGGTNYGYTF.

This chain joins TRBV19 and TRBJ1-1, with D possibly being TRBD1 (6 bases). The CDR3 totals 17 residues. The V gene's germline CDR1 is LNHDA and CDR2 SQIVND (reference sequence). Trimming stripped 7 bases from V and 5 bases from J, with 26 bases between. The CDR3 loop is CASTKITQGRLETEAFF. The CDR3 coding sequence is TGTGCCAGTACTAAAATTACACAGGGCCGGTTGGAGACTGAAGCTTTCTTT.

The CDR3 here is CASSEYYDFGGGYTF. CDR3 DNA: TGTGCCAGCAGTGAATATTATGATTTCGGGGGTGGCTACACCTTC. The chain recombines TRBV25-1 with TRBJ1-2, with D possibly matching TRBD1 (5 bases). The CDR3 has 15 residues. The V and J ends lost 0 bases and 7 bases respectively, with 15 bases between them. Germline V gene lookup returns CDR1 MGHDK and CDR2 SYGVNS.

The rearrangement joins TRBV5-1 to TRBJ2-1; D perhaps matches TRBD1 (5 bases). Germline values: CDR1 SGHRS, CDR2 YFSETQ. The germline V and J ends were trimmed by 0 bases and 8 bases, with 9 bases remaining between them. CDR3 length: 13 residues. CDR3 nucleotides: TGCGCCAGCAGCTTGGAGGGGTTGGATGAGCAGTTCTTC. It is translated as CASSLEGLDEQFF.

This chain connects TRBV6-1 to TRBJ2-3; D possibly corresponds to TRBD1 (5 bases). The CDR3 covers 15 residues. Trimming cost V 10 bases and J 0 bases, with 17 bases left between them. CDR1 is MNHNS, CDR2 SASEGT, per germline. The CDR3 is CATRQSYASTDTQYF. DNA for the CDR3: TGTGCCACCCGACAGTCATACGCTAGCACAGATACGCAGTATTTT.

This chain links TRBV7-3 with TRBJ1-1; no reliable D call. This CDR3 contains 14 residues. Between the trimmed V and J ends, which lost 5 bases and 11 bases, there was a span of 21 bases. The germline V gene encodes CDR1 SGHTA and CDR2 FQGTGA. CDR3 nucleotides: TGTGCCAGCAGCCCAATACCGGGAGGTCCGGGGGCTTTCTTT. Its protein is CASSPIPGGPGAFF.

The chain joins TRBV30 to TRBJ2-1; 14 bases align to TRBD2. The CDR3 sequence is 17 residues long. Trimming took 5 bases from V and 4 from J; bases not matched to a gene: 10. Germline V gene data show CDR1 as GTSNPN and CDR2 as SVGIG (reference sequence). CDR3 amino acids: CAWRPRTSGRIYNEQFF. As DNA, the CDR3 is TGTGCCTGGCGCCCCCGGACTAGCGGGAGGATATACAATGAGCAGTTCTTC.

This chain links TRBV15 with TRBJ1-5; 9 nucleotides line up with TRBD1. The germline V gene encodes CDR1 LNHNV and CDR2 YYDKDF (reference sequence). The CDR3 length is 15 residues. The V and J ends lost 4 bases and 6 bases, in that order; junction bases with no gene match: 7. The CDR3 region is CATSIRTGGGQPQHF. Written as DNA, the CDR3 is TGTGCCACCAGCATCCGTACAGGGGGCGGTCAGCCCCAGCATTTT.

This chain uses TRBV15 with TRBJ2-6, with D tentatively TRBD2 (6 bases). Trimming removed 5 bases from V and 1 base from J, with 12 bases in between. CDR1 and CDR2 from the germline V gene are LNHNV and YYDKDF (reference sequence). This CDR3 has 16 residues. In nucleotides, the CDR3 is TGTGCCACCAGCTCAGATCGGGAGTCTGGGGCCAACGTCCTGACTTTC. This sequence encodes CATSSDRESGANVLTF. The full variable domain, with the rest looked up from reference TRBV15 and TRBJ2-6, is DAMVIQNPRYQVTQFGKPVTLSCSQTLNHNVMYWYQQKSSQAPKLLFHYYDKDFNNEADTPDNFQSRRPNTSFCFLDIRSPGLGDTAMYLCATSSDRESGANVLTFGAGSRLTVL.

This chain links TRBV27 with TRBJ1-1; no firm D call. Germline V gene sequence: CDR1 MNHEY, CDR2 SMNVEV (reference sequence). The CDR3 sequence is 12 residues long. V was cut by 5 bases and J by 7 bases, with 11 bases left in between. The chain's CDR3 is CASSRGMGEAFF. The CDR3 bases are TGTGCCAGCAGTAGAGGGATGGGTGAAGCTTTCTTT.

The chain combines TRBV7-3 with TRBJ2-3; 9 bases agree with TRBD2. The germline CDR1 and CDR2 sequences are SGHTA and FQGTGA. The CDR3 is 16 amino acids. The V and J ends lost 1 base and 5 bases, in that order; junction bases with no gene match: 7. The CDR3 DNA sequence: TGTGCCAGCAGCTTAAACGGCGGGAGGGTTCTAGATACGCAGTATTTT. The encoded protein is CASSLNGGRVLDTQYF.

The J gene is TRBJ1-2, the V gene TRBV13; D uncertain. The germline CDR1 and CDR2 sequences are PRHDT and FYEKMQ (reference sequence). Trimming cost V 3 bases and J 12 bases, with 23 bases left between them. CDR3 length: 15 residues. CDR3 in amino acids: CASSLIDGPIGSHTF. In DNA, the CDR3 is TGTGCCAGCAGCTTGATAGACGGACCTATCGGGAGCCACACCTTC.

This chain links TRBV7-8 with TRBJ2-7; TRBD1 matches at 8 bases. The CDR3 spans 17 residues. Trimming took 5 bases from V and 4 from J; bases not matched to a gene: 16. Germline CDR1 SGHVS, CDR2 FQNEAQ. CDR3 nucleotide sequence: TGTGCCAGCAGCCTACGGGCCCTCGACAGGGGCGGATACGAGCAGTACTTC. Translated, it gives CASSLRALDRGGYEQYF.

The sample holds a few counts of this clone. This chain's CDR3 is CASSQEQGEGQYEQYF. The CDR3 nucleotides read TGCGCCAGCAGCCAAGAACAGGGAGAAGGCCAATACGAGCAGTACTTC. The rearrangement uses TRBV4-1 and TRBJ2-7, with a possible D match to TRBD1 (6 bases). The ends were cut back, 0 bases at V and 4 bases at J, with 16 bases in the middle. The CDR3 length is 16 residues. Germline V CDR1 and CDR2: MGHRA, YSYEKL.

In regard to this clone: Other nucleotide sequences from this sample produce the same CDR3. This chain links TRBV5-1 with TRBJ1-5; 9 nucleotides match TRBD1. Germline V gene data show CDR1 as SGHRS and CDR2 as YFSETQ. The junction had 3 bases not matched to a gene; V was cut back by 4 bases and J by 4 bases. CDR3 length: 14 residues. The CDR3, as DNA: TGCGCCAGCAGCCTGACAGGGGGGAATCAGCCCCAGCATTTT. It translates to CASSLTGGNQPQHF.

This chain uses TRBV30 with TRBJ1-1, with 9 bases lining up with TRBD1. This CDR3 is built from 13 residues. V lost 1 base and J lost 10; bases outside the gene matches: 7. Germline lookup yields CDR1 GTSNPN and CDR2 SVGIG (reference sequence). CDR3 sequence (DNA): TGTGCCTGGAGTGCCACAGGGGGCGCGGGAGCTTTCTTT. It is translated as CAWSATGGAGAFF.

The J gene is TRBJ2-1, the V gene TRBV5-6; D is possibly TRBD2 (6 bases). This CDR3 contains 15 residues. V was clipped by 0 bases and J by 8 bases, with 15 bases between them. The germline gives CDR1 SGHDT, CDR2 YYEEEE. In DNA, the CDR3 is TGTGCCAGCAGCTTGGGGGGGGTATCTCCGGATGAGCAGTTCTTC. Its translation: CASSLGGVSPDEQFF.

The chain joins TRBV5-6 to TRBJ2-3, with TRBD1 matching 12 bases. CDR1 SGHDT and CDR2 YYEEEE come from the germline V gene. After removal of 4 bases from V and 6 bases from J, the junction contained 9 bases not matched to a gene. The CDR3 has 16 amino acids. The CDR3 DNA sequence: TGTGCCAGCAGCGGTGCCGGGACAGGGGGCATGGATACGCAGTATTTT. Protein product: CASSGAGTGGMDTQYF. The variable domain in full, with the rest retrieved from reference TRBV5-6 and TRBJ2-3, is DAGVTQSPTHLIKTRGQQVTLRCSPKSGHDTVSWYQQALGQGPQFIFQYYEEEERQRGNFPDRFSGHQFPNYSSELNVNALLLGDSALYLCASSGAGTGGMDTQYFGPGTRLTVL.

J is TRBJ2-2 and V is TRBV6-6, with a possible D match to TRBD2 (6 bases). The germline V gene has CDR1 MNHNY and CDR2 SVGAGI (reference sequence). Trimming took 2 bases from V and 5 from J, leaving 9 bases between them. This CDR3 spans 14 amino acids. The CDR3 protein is CASSYGGTTGELFF. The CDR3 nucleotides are TGTGCCAGCAGTTACGGAGGGACGACCGGGGAGCTGTTTTTT.

CDR3 coding DNA: TGTGCCAGCAGCTTAAAAAGGGAGGACTATGGCTACACCTTC. Its translation: CASSLKREDYGYTF. This sequence joins TRBV7-8 and TRBJ1-2; D not resolved. The V gene lost 2 bases and the J gene lost 3 bases, with 10 bases spanning the gap. From germline, CDR1 is SGHVS and CDR2 FQNEAQ. This CDR3 spans 14 amino acids. Full variable domain (rest looked up from reference TRBV7-8 and TRBJ1-2): GAGVSQSPRYKVAKRGQDVALRCDPISGHVSLFWYQQALGQGPEFLTYFQNEAQLDKSGLPSDRFFAERPEGSVSTLKIQRTQQEDSAVYLCASSLKREDYGYTFGSGTRLTVV.